A selection of T cell receptor beta chains follows, all from one sample in a study of T cell changes during pregnancy in multiple sclerosis. Clones were read by immunoSEQ multiplex PCR, and TCRdb kept only the in-frame ones, dropping some. The data hold fewer than 45,000 clones, with under 95% observed a single time. The sample consisted of peripheral blood, taken in the third trimester of pregnancy. Receptors were obtained from a female donor in good health, enrolled as a control in a pregnancy study. Both conserved end residues are part of each CDR3. A D gene is named only where the DNA matches it firmly. A row's size may be missing; if present it is once, few, many or a size class.

TGCGCCAGCAGCCAAGAGGTGTTACAGCCGCATCGGCCCCAGCATTTT	CASSQEVLQPHRPQHF	once	.	TRBV4-3	TRBJ1-5
TGCGCCACCCACCTTACTAGCGGGGACCACAATGAGCAGTTCTTC	CATHLTSGDHNEQFF	.	TRBD2	TRBV4-1	TRBJ2-1
TGCGCCAGCAGGGTAGCGACTTTCACAGATACGCAGTATTTT	CASRVATFTDTQYF	.	.	TRBV5-1	TRBJ2-3
TGTGCCAGCAGCTTGGACAGGGGGCGCCTGCACACTGAAGCTTTCTTT	CASSLDRGRLHTEAFF	.	TRBD1	TRBV5-6	TRBJ1-1
TGTGCCAGCACCCGGACAGGGTGGGAGACCCAGTACTTC	CASTRTGWETQYF	.	TRBD1	TRBV2	TRBJ2-5
TGCGCCAGCAGCCCTGGACTAGTTTCCTACAATGAGCAGTTCTTC	CASSPGLVSYNEQFF	.	TRBD2	TRBV10-2	TRBJ2-1
TGTGCCAGCAATCGGCAGGGATATGGCTACACCTTC	CASNRQGYGYTF	.	.	TRBV5-6	TRBJ1-2
TGTGCCAGCAGCCGATACAGGCGCGAAAAACTGTTTTTT	CASSRYRREKLFF	few	.	TRBV28	TRBJ1-4
TGTGCCAGCAGCTTTGAGGTTACCTCTGGAAACACCATATATTTT	CASSFEVTSGNTIYF	few	.	TRBV7-2	TRBJ1-3
TGTGCCAGCAGCCCTAGCGGGGATTACAATGAGCAGTTCTTC	CASSPSGDYNEQFF	.	TRBD2	TRBV6-4	TRBJ2-1
TGTGCCAGCAGCTTGCAGGGACAGGCCTACGAGCAGTACTTC	CASSLQGQAYEQYF	.	TRBD1	TRBV5-4	TRBJ2-7
TGTGCCAGCAGCTTCTGGGACAGCCTCATCCTCACAGATACGCAGTATTTT	CASSFWDSLILTDTQYF	.	TRBD1	TRBV11-2	TRBJ2-3
TGTGCCAGCTCCTACCTCGGGGCAGGGGGGAGGAACACTGAAGCTTTCTTT	CASSYLGAGGRNTEAFF	.	TRBD1	TRBV2	TRBJ1-1
TGTGCCAGCAGCTTACGGGGGGCTTTGGGAGGCTACACCTTC	CASSLRGALGGYTF	.	.	TRBV7-2	TRBJ1-2
TGTGCCAGCAGTTACTCGGCCGGGACAGGGGGCTACGAGCAGTACTTC	CASSYSAGTGGYEQYF	.	TRBD1	TRBV6-5	TRBJ2-7
TGTGCCAGCAGTTACAGGGTTTTGAGGCCCCAGCATTTT	CASSYRVLRPQHF	.	.	TRBV28	TRBJ1-5
TGCGCCAGCAGCTTGTGGACAGGGGGCCCTACTGAAGCTTTCTTT	CASSLWTGGPTEAFF	.	TRBD1	TRBV5-1	TRBJ1-1
TGTGCCAGCAGCCTATCGACAGGGAGGGAGACCCAGTACTTC	CASSLSTGRETQYF	.	.	TRBV7-9	TRBJ2-5
TGCGCCAGCTCCGGCGGGGGGTCTGGAAACACCATATATTTT	CASSGGGSGNTIYF	.	.	TRBV5-1	TRBJ1-3
TGTGCCAGCAGCCTAACCCGGGGTAGCGGATACAATGAGCAGTTCTTC	CASSLTRGSGYNEQFF	.	.	TRBV7-2	TRBJ2-1